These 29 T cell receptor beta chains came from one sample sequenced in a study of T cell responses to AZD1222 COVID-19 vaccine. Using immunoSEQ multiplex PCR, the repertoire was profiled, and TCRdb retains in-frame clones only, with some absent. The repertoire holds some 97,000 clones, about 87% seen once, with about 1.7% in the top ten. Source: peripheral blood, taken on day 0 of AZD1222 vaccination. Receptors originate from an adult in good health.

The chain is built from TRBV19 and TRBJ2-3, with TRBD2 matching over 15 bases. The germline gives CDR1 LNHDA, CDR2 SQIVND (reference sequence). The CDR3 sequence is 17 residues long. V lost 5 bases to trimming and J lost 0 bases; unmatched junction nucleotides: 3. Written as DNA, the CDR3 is TGTGCCAGTAGTCCGGGACTAGCGGGAGGTAGCACAGATACGCAGTATTTT. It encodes CASSPGLAGGSTDTQYF.

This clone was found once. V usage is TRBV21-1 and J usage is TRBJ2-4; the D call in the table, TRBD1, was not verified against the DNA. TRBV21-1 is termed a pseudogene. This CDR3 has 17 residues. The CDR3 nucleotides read TGTGCCAGCAGCATATTCTTAGGAGACAGCCCGTTTGACATTCAGTACTTC. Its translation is CASSIFLGDSPFDIQYF.

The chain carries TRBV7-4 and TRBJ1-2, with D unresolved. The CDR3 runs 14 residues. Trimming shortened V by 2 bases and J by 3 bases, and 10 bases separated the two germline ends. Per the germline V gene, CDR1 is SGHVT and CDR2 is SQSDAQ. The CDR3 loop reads CASSLTAIHYGYTF. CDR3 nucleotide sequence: TGTGCCAGCAGCTTAACGGCAATCCACTATGGCTACACCTTC.

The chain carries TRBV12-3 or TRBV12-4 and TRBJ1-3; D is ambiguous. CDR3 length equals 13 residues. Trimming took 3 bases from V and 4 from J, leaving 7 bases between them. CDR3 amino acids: CASSLWRGNTIYF. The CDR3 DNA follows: TGTGCCAGCAGTTTGTGGCGGGGAAACACCATATATTTT.

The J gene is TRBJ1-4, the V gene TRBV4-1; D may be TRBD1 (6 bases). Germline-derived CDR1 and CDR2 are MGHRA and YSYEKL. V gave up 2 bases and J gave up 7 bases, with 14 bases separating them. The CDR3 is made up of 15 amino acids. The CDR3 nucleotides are TGCGCCAGCAGCCAATACGGGGGCTTGGGTGAAAAACTGTTTTTT. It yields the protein CASSQYGGLGEKLFF.

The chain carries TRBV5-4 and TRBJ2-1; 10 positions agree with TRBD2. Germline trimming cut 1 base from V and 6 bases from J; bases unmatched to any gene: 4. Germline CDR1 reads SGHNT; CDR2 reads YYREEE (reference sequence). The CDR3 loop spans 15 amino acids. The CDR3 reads CASSLNGLAANEQFF. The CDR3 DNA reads TGTGCCAGCAGCTTGAATGGACTAGCGGCCAATGAGCAGTTCTTC. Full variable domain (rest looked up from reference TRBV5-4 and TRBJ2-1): ETGVTQSPTHLIKTRGQQVTLRCSSQSGHNTVSWYQQALGQGPQFIFQYYREEENGRGNFPPRFSGLQFPNYSSELNVNALELDDSALYLCASSLNGLAANEQFFGPGTRLTVL.

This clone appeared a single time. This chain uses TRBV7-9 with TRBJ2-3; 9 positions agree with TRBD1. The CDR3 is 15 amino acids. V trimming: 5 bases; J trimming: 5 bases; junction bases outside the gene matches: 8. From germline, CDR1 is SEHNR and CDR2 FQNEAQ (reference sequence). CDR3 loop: CASSPGQGSQDTQYF. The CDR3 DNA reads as TGTGCCAGCAGCCCGGGACAGGGCAGCCAAGATACGCAGTATTTT.

Here the CDR3 DNA reads TGTGCCAGCAGTTACTCGGGCTACAGGGTAACCAATCAGCCCCAGCATTTT. It specifies CASSYSGYRVTNQPQHF. This rearrangement joins TRBV6-2 or TRBV6-3 to TRBJ1-5; D is possibly TRBD1 (6 bases). Trimming removed 0 bases from V and 3 bases from J, with 15 bases in between. The CDR3 is 17 residues long. Per the germline V gene, CDR1 is MNHEY and CDR2 is SVGEGT.

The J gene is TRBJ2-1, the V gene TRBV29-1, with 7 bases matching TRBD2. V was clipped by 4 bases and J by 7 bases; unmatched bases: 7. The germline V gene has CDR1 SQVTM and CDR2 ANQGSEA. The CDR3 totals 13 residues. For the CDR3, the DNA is TGCAGCGTTGCTTCGGGACTACGAAATGAGCAGTTCTTC. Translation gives CSVASGLRNEQFF.

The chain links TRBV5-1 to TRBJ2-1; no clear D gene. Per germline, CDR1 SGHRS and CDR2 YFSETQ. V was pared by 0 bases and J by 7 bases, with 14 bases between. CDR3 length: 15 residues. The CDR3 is CASSLGRWANNEQFF. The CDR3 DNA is TGCGCCAGCAGCTTGGGACGTTGGGCAAATAATGAGCAGTTCTTC. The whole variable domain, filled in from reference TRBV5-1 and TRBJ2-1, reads KAGVTQTPRYLIKTRGQQVTLSCSPISGHRSVSWYQQTPGQGLQFLFEYFSETQRNKGNFPGRFSGRQFSNSRSEMNVSTLELGDSALYLCASSLGRWANNEQFFGPGTRLTVL.

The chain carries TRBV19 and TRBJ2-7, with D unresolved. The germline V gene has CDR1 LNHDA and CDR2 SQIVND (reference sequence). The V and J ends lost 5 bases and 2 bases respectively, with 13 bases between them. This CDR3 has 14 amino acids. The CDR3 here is CASSPGPSPYEQYF. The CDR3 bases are TGTGCCAGTAGTCCTGGGCCTTCACCCTACGAGCAGTACTTC.

The CDR3 DNA reads as TGCAGCGGCGGGCCTGGGACAGGGGCTTCGAACACTGAAGCTTTCTTT. This translates into CSGGPGTGASNTEAFF. The chain employs TRBV29-1 and TRBJ1-1; 10 nucleotides agree with TRBD1. The ends lost 7 bases at V and 1 base at J; junction bases unmatched: 12. Germline assignment: CDR1 SQVTM and CDR2 ANQGSEA. The CDR3 has 16 amino acids.

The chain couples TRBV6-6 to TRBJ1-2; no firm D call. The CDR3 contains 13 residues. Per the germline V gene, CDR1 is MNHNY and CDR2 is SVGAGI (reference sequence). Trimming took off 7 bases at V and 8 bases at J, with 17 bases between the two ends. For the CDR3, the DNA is TGTGCCAGCACCCGATCATCCCGGTGGGGCTACACCTTC. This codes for CASTRSSRWGYTF.

DNA of the CDR3: TGTGCCAGCAGTTACCGCGGACAGGCCTACGAGCAGTACTTC. Protein product: CASSYRGQAYEQYF. J is TRBJ2-7 and V is TRBV6-2 or TRBV6-3; TRBD1 aligns across 7 bases. CDR3 length: 14 residues. V shed 2 bases and J 2 bases; nucleotides not matched to a gene: 3. CDR1 MNHEY and CDR2 SVGEGT come from the germline V gene.

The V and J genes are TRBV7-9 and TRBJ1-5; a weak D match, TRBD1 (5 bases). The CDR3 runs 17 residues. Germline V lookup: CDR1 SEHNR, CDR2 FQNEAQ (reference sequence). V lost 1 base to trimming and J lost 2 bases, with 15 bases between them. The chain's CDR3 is CASSLGRGEEGNQPQHF. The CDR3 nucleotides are TGTGCCAGCAGCTTAGGTAGAGGGGAGGAGGGCAATCAGCCCCAGCATTTT.

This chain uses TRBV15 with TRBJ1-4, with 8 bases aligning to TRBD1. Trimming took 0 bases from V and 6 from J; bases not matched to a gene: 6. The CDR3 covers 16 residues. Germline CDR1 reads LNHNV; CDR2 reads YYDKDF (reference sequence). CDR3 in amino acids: CATSRDLDRVDEKLFF. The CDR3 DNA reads TGTGCCACCAGCAGAGATCTGGACAGGGTGGATGAAAAACTGTTTTTT.

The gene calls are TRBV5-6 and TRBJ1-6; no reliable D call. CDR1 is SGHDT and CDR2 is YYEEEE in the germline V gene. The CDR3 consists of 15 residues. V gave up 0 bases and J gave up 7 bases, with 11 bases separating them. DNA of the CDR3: TGTGCCAGCAGCTTGGGCCGGAGACTAAATTCACCCCTCCACTTT. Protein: CASSLGRRLNSPLHF.

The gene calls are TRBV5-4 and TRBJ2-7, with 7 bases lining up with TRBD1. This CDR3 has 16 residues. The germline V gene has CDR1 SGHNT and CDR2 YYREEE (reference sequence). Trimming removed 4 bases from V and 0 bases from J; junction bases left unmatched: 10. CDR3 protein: CASSPALDRTSYEQYF. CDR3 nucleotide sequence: TGTGCCAGCAGCCCCGCATTGGACAGGACCTCCTACGAGCAGTACTTC.

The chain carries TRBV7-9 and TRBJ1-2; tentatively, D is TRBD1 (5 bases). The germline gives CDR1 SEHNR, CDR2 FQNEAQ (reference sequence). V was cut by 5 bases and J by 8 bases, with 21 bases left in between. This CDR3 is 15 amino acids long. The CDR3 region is CASSVYGASLRGYTF. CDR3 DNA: TGTGCCAGCAGCGTATACGGGGCCTCCTTGAGGGGCTACACCTTC. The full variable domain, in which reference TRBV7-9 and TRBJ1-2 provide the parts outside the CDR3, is DTGVSQNPRHKITKRGQNVTFRCDPISEHNRLYWYRQTLGQGPEFLTYFQNEAQLEKSRLLSDRFSAERPKGSFSTLEIQRTEQGDSAMYLCASSVYGASLRGYTFGSGTRLTVV.

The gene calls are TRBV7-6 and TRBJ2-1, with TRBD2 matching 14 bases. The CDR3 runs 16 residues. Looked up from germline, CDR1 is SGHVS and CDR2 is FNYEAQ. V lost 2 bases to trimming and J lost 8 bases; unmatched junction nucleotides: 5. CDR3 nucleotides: TGTGCCAGCAGCTTAAGACTAGCGGGAGGGTTGGATGAGCAGTTCTTC. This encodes CASSLRLAGGLDEQFF.

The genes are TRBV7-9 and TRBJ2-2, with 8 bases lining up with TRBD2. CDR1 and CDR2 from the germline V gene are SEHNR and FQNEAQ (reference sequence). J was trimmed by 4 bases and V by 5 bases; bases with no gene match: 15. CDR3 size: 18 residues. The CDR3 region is CASSTLVVGRAITGELFF. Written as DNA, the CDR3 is TGTGCCAGCAGCACCCTTGTGGTCGGGAGGGCCATCACCGGGGAGCTGTTTTTT. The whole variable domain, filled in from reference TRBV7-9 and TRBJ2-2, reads DTGVSQNPRHKITKRGQNVTFRCDPISEHNRLYWYRQTLGQGPEFLTYFQNEAQLEKSRLLSDRFSAERPKGSFSTLEIQRTEQGDSAMYLCASSTLVVGRAITGELFFGEGSRLTVL.

The CDR3 protein is CATSRGADTQYF. The CDR3 DNA is TGTGCCACCAGCAGAGGAGCAGATACGCAGTATTTT. This sequence joins TRBV15 and TRBJ2-3; D is undetermined. CDR1 LNHNV and CDR2 YYDKDF come from the germline V gene (reference sequence). The ends were cut back, 1 base at V and 4 bases at J, with 3 bases in the middle. This CDR3 is built from 12 residues.

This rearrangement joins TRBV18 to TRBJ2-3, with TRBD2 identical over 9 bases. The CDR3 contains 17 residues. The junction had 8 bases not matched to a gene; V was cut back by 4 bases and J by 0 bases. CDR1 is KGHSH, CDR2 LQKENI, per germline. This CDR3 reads CASSLLLTSGSTDTQYF. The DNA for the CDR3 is TGTGCCAGCTCACTTCTCTTAACTAGCGGGAGCACAGATACGCAGTATTTT.

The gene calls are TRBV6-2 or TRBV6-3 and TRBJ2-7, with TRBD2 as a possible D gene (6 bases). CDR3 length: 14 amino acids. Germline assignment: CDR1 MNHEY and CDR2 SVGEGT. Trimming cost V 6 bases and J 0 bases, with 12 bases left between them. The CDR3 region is CASSQGGASYEQYF. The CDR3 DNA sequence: TGTGCCAGCAGCCAAGGCGGGGCCTCCTACGAGCAGTACTTC.

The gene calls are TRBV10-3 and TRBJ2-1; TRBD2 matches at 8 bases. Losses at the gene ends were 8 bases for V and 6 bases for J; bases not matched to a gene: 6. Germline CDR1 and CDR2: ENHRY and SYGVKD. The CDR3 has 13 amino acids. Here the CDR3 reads CAIGLAGGNEQFF. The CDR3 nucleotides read TGTGCCATCGGTCTAGCGGGCGGCAATGAGCAGTTCTTC.

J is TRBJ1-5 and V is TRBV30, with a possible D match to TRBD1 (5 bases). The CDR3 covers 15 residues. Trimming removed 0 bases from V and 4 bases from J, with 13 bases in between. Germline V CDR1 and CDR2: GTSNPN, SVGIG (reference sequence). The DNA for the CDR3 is TGTGCCTGGAGTGTGACGTGGGGGGAGAATCAGCCCCAGCATTTT. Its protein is CAWSVTWGENQPQHF.

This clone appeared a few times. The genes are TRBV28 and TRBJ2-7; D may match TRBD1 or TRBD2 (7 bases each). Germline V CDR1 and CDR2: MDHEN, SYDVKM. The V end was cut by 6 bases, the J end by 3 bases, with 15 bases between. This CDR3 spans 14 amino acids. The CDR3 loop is CASRAGQRRYEQYF. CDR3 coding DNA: TGTGCCAGCAGAGCGGGACAGAGGCGCTACGAGCAGTACTTC.

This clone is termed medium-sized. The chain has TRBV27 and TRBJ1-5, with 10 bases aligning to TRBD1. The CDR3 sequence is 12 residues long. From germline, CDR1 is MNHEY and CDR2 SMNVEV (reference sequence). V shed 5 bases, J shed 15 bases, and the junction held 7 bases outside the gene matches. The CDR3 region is CASSPGQGQWHF. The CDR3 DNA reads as TGTGCCAGCAGTCCGGGACAGGGGCAATGGCATTTT.

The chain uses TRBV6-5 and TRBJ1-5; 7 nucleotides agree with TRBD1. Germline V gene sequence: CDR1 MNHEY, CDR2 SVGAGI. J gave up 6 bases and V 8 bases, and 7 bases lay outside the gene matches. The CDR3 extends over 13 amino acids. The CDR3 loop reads CASDDQGVQPQHF. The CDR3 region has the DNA TGTGCCAGCGATGATCAGGGGGTTCAGCCCCAGCATTTT.